The entry that follows covers one T cell receptor beta chain sequence. It has no known antigen specificity. There are no base qualities to consult, and no much larger clone falls within one base. This entry comes from a study of Tregs in tolerant kidney transplant recipients (dated by TCRdb to between 2017 and 2020). About the investigation overall: The study used TCRbeta sequencing to identify donor-specific regulatory T cells before combined kidney and bone marrow transplantation, then tracked those cells after transplant.

The transplants used related donors along with nonmyeloablative bone marrow transplantation, and in the human trials mixed chimerism was transient. Thawed PBMCs were FACS-sorted into unstimulated Tregs (CD4+CD25+CD127-), CD4+ non-Tregs (CD4+CD25-), CD4 cells and CD8 cells. The patients were a few recipients of combined kidney and bone marrow transplants from the ITN036ST trial, and samples were available only for these trial subjects. Healthy control blood was separated into PBMCs by Ficoll density gradient and cryopreserved, and patient PBMCs were collected both before and after transplant. What the study reported, not specific to this receptor: Biological reproducibility was not directly assessed, although technical replication error appeared to be minimal. The study was limited by small patient numbers, and the findings need validation in larger populations and under other immunosuppression protocols. Donor-specific Treg expansion exceeded global Treg expansion in tolerant patients, suggesting antigen-driven rather than nonspecific expansion. For some patients the PCR primers changed over time, which made it impossible to compare the samples from those patients at the nucleotide level. Expanding Tregs with activated donor B cells appeared to identify the most biologically relevant and donor-specific TCRbeta repertoire.

For TCRbeta CDR3 sequencing, genomic DNA from the sorted cells was extracted using the QIAGEN DNeasy Blood and Tissue Kit. Through immunoSEQ, high-throughput TCRbeta CDR3 sequencing was done commercially, including PCR amplification with internal controls and bias correction. Per the authors' processing: Unique productive TCRbeta sequences were defined by CDR3 nucleotide sequence where primers matched, otherwise by CDR3 amino acid sequence with Vbeta and Jbeta genes. Sorting error was corrected by removing sequences shared between sorted populations at a frequency ratio of 2:1 or less, and the remaining shared sequences were assigned to the higher population. Sequences were defined as donor-reactive when expanded at least 5-fold in CFSE-low cells versus unstimulated cells and present at a frequency of at least 0.01% in CFSE-low cells. Repertoire divergence was quantified by Jensen-Shannon divergence using the top 100 TCRbeta sequences ranked by frequency. When a sample had multiple sequencing runs, each run was corrected for sorting error separately and the runs were then pooled. Not all clones reach the TCRdb copy of this immuneACCESS table, which keeps in-frame sequences only. Checked studies attribute under half of the gap to unresolved V genes and leave the rest unexplained. The DNA gave D and trimming, while V, J and clone size come from that table. The sample contains under 90,000 clones, 75% to 95% of them found a single time. The top ten constitute around 1.5% of the sample.

The CDR3 goes from the cysteine to the phenylalanine over 16 residues. Just the 48-base CDR3 DNA is kept, in frame starting at base 1. Reading the germline V gene (reference sequence) gives CDR1 LNHNV and CDR2 YYDKDF. V sheds 0 bases and J sheds 4 bases, leaving 15 bases between their ends. This sample comprised CD4+ T cells from blood (PBMCs), obtained 24 months after the transplant. The chain is assembled from TRBV15 and TRBJ2-5; TRBD1 is possibly the D segment (5 matching bases). This clonotype originated in a human patient who received a combined kidney and bone marrow transplant. In patients who had a transplant, some T cells may come from the graft donor. The DNA reads TGTGCCACCAGCAGAGATCAGGGATTTACGGGAGAGACCCAGTACTTC. Its translation reads: CATSRDQGFTGETQYF.